This entry describes one T cell receptor (beta chain). The data are from a study of shared clonotypes between healthy human individuals. V lost 6 bases and J 5 bases, leaving 16 bases between the germline ends. CDR3 length: 14 residues. Germline assignment: CDR1 SNHLY and CDR2 FYNNEI. Only in-frame clones appear in the TCRdb table, and some are missing; sequencing was by immunoSEQ multiplex PCR. The sample has approximately 530,000 clones, about 96% seen once. The receptor was derived from a woman aged 30 to 39 in good health. This chain links TRBV2 with TRBJ1-1, with D perhaps matching TRBD1 (6 bases). Sequenced: naive CD4+ T cells sorted from blood. Subset here: CD45RA+ positively selected. CDR3 DNA: TGTGCCAGCAGGCGGGACACCAGCGTTACTGAAGCTTTCTTT. Encoded protein: CASRRDTSVTEAFF.